These 20 T cell receptor beta chains were sequenced from one sample in a study of human thymus T cells. The assay was immunoSEQ multiplex PCR, and TCRdb's table has in-frame clones only and misses some. The table includes some 130,000 clones, about 93% detected once. Resections were taken during corrective heart surgery, and the thymus tissue came from these. Material: thymus tissue. These receptors all stem from a boy under three years old with a congenital heart defect but otherwise immunologically healthy.

This clone was observed once. The V gene is TRBV10-3, the J gene TRBJ1-1; D ambiguous. Germline CDR1 is ENHRY and CDR2 is SYGVKD. This CDR3 spans 15 amino acids. Trimming shortened V by 8 bases and J by 1 base, and 17 bases separated the two germline ends. CDR3 protein: CAIGERAFANTEAFF. The CDR3 nucleotides are TGTGCCATCGGGGAAAGGGCGTTTGCGAACACTGAAGCTTTCTTT.

V gene TRBV30 combines with J gene TRBJ1-3; 9 bases are shared with TRBD1. CDR3 length: 18 residues. Germline CDR1 reads GTSNPN; CDR2 reads SVGIG (reference sequence). J was trimmed by 3 bases and V by 7 bases; bases with no gene match: 19. In DNA, the CDR3 is TGTGCCTCTCATGGACGCCGGGACAGGGTATTTCGTGGAAACACCATATATTTT. It encodes CASHGRRDRVFRGNTIYF.

The J gene is TRBJ1-2, the V gene TRBV30; possible D gene TRBD1, 6 bases. Trimming shortened V by 7 bases and J by 4 bases, and 19 bases separated the two germline ends. Looked up from germline, CDR1 is GTSNPN and CDR2 is SVGIG (reference sequence). This CDR3 is 14 amino acids long. This CDR3 is CASHSPTGFYGYTF. CDR3 DNA sequence: TGTGCCTCCCATTCCCCTACAGGGTTCTATGGCTACACCTTC.

As to this clone: The junction departs from germline at one end; a sequencing error may be responsible. V is TRBV11-2 and J is TRBJ1-2; D possibly corresponds to TRBD1 (5 bases). The CDR3 is 12 amino acids. Germline V lookup: CDR1 SGHAT, CDR2 FQNNGV. The CDR3 here is CAGSRQRGSYTF. The CDR3 bases are TGTGCCGGCAGCAGACAAAGGGGTAGCTACACCTTC.

The sample holds one count of this clone. Here the CDR3 reads CASSPNRGTKAKNIQYF. DNA of the CDR3: TGTGCCAGCTCACCAAACCGGGGGACGAAGGCCAAAAACATTCAGTACTTC. The chain employs TRBV18 and TRBJ2-4, with D perhaps TRBD2 (6 bases). V was trimmed by 2 bases and J by 1 base, leaving 15 bases between them. The CDR3 extends over 17 amino acids. Germline values: CDR1 KGHSH, CDR2 LQKENI. The variable domain in full, with the rest retrieved from reference TRBV18 and TRBJ2-4, is NAGVMQNPRHLVRRRGQEARLRCSPMKGHSHVYWYRQLPEEGLKFMVYLQKENIIDESGMPKERFSAEFPKEGPSILRIQQVVRGDSAAYFCASSPNRGTKAKNIQYFGAGTRLSVL.

This chain uses TRBV6-5 with TRBJ2-5; possibly TRBD1 or TRBD2 for D (5 bases each). V was trimmed by 6 bases and J by 1 base, leaving 12 bases between them. Germline CDR1 reads MNHEY; CDR2 reads SVGAGI. The length of the CDR3 is 14 residues. Written as DNA, the CDR3 is TGTGCCAGCAGGCCCGGGGCCCTCCAAGAGACCCAGTACTTC. Protein sequence: CASRPGALQETQYF.

The rearrangement links TRBV28 to TRBJ2-1; TRBD1 agrees at 9 bases. Germline CDR1 reads MDHEN; CDR2 reads SYDVKM. The CDR3 length is 14 residues. With V trimmed by 2 bases and J by 8 bases, 4 bases remained unmatched. The CDR3 protein is CASSLRTGVYEQFF. The CDR3 coding sequence is TGTGCCAGCAGTTTAAGGACAGGGGTTTATGAGCAGTTCTTC.

The chain employs TRBV6-5 and TRBJ1-1; D possibly corresponds to TRBD1 (5 bases). Germline loops: CDR1 MNHEY, CDR2 SVGAGI. The V end was cut by 0 bases, the J end by 2 bases, with 10 bases between. The CDR3 has 15 amino acids. For the CDR3, the DNA is TGTGCCAGCAGTTACTCGCACGGGGGAAACACTGAAGCTTTCTTT. Its protein product is CASSYSHGGNTEAFF.

The V gene is TRBV7-2, the J gene TRBJ2-7, with TRBD2 matching 14 bases. Trimming cost V 1 base and J 1 base; bases outside gene matches: 3. Per the germline V gene, CDR1 is SGHTA and CDR2 is FQGNSA. The CDR3 extends over 17 amino acids. The CDR3: CASSLGTSGGISYEQYF. Here the CDR3 DNA reads TGTGCCAGCAGCTTAGGGACTAGCGGGGGGATATCCTACGAGCAGTACTTC.

This rearrangement joins TRBV6-1 to TRBJ1-2; D call uncertain. In germline, CDR1 is MNHNS, CDR2 SASEGT. The length of the CDR3 is 14 residues. The germline V and J ends were trimmed by 0 bases and 2 bases, with 7 bases remaining between them. This CDR3 reads CASSEAKGNYGYTF. The CDR3 DNA reads TGTGCCAGCAGTGAAGCTAAAGGCAACTATGGCTACACCTTC.

The chain links TRBV27 to TRBJ2-1, with 10 nucleotides matching TRBD2. V lost 5 bases to trimming and J lost 4 bases; unmatched junction nucleotides: 11. CDR1 is MNHEY and CDR2 is SMNVEV in the germline V gene (reference sequence). The CDR3 extends over 17 amino acids. CDR3 sequence (DNA): TGTGCCAGCAGTCTAGCCAGCAAGCGGGGGGGTTACAATGAGCAGTTCTTC. It encodes CASSLASKRGGYNEQFF.

This chain uses TRBV5-1 with TRBJ2-1; tentative D call: TRBD1 (6 bases). Trimming stripped 2 bases from V and 6 bases from J, with 6 bases between. Germline values: CDR1 SGHRS, CDR2 YFSETQ. The CDR3 is 12 amino acids. Here the CDR3 reads CASSLQGNEQFF. DNA of the CDR3: TGCGCCAGCAGCTTACAGGGCAATGAGCAGTTCTTC.

This clone has just one count. The rearrangement uses TRBV7-2 and TRBJ2-7, with D possibly being TRBD1 (5 bases). The CDR3 has 13 amino acids. V lost 4 bases to trimming and J lost 2 bases, with 9 bases between them. CDR1 is SGHTA, CDR2 FQGNSA, per germline. The CDR3 sequence: CASSSKGTYEQYF. CDR3 DNA sequence: TGTGCCAGCAGCTCCAAGGGGACCTACGAGCAGTACTTC.

This clone was observed a single time. The genes are TRBV2 and TRBJ1-1; D not resolved. The CDR3 totals 11 residues. Germline V gene sequence: CDR1 SNHLY, CDR2 FYNNEI. The V end was cut by 6 bases, the J end by 11 bases, with 13 bases between. The CDR3 spells CASSLSQRAFF. The DNA of the CDR3 is TGTGCCAGCAGCCTGTCTCAGAGGGCTTTCTTT.

In DNA, the CDR3 is TGTGCCAGCAGTTATGGTTGGAGCCAGGACACTGAAGCTTTCTTT. It yields the protein CASSYGWSQDTEAFF. The rearrangement uses TRBV6-6 and TRBJ1-1; no definite D call. Between the trimmed V and J ends, which lost 3 bases and 3 bases, there was a span of 14 bases. The CDR3 extends over 15 amino acids. Per germline, CDR1 MNHNY and CDR2 SVGAGI (reference sequence).

The CDR3 nucleotides read TGTGCCAGCGGACAGGGCGGGTCTAACTATGGCTACACCTTC. The encoded protein is CASGQGGSNYGYTF. The chain is built from TRBV2 and TRBJ1-2; TRBD1 agrees at 8 bases. The CDR3 length is 14 residues. Germline assignment: CDR1 SNHLY and CDR2 FYNNEI. Trimming cost V 8 bases and J 0 bases; bases outside gene matches: 5. The entire variable domain, with the rest obtained from reference TRBV2 and TRBJ1-2, is as follows: EPEVTQTPSHQVTQMGQEVILRCVPISNHLYFYWYRQILGQKVEFLVSFYNNEISEKSEIFDDQFSVERPDGSNFTLKIRSTKLEDSAMYFCASGQGGSNYGYTFGSGTRLTVV.

The chain joins TRBV29-1 to TRBJ2-7; 7 positions agree with TRBD2. CDR1 is SQVTM, CDR2 ANQGSEA, per germline. CDR3 length: 15 residues. J was trimmed by 1 base and V by 4 bases; bases with no gene match: 10. CDR3: CSVGDSSGESYEQYF. The CDR3, as DNA: TGCAGCGTTGGAGACTCAAGCGGGGAGTCCTACGAGCAGTACTTC.

The chain carries TRBV6-5 and TRBJ2-4; possible D gene TRBD1, 5 bases. This CDR3 contains 14 residues. V lost 8 bases to trimming and J lost 4 bases, with 15 bases between them. The germline gives CDR1 MNHEY, CDR2 SVGAGI. The CDR3 is CASHSLGAKNIQYF. CDR3 DNA: TGTGCCAGCCATTCCCTTGGGGCTAAAAACATTCAGTACTTC.

The chain combines TRBV6-1 with TRBJ1-2; D unresolved. CDR1 is MNHNS and CDR2 is SASEGT in the germline V gene. V lost 3 bases, J lost 3 bases, and 5 bases lay in between. This CDR3 contains 12 residues. The CDR3 DNA is TGTGCCAGCAGTGACGATTACTATGGCTACACCTTC. Protein sequence: CASSDDYYGYTF.

V is TRBV13 and J is TRBJ2-2; 9 bases agree with TRBD2. V lost 5 bases to trimming and J lost 0 bases; unmatched junction nucleotides: 7. The CDR3 runs 17 residues. CDR1 and CDR2 from the germline V gene are PRHDT and FYEKMQ (reference sequence). CDR3 loop: CASSPRLAGPNTGELFF. The CDR3, as DNA: TGTGCCAGCAGCCCCCGCCTAGCGGGGCCGAACACCGGGGAGCTGTTTTTT. Filled out from reference TRBV13 and TRBJ2-2, the complete variable domain reads AAGVIQSPRHLIKEKRETATLKCYPIPRHDTVYWYQQGPGQDPQFLISFYEKMQSDKGSIPDRFSAQQFSDYHSELNMSSLELGDSALYFCASSPRLAGPNTGELFFGEGSRLTVL.